These 15 T cell receptor beta chains came from one sample sequenced in a study of T cell repertoires in cytomegalovirus infection. For these receptors, no antigen is known. TCRdb re-analysed the reads in MiXCR, keeping a single row per CDR3 protein. The sample lists roughly 45,000 distinct CDR3 sequences; 20% were seen once. The sample consisted of PBMCs, sequenced either directly or after in vitro stimulation (not recorded which). Source of these receptors: a human donor in good health (CMV status not recorded). Some clones in this sample may be carry-over from other donors' samples.

This clonotype was picked up many times. V gene TRBV6-6 combines with J gene TRBJ2-3; TRBD2 is a possible D gene (5 bases). Trimming shortened V by 6 bases and J by 3 bases, and 19 bases separated the two germline ends. Germline loops: CDR1 MNHNY, CDR2 SVGAGI (reference sequence). The CDR3 length is 16 residues. The CDR3 DNA follows: TGTGCCAGCAGGAGATCTGGCGGGCCCCGGACAGATACGCAGTATTTT. Its translation is CASRRSGGPRTDTQYF.

This clonotype appeared many times. The chain couples TRBV7-2 to TRBJ2-1; no reliable D call. Trimming took 1 base from V and 6 from J, leaving 16 bases between them. CDR3 length equals 16 residues. The germline gives CDR1 SGHTA, CDR2 FQGNSA. CDR3 nucleotides: TGTGCCAGCAGCTTAGAAAGACAATTGTTTAGCAATGAGCAGTTCTTC. This codes for CASSLERQLFSNEQFF.

This clonotype occurred many times. The genes are TRBV9 and TRBJ1-6, with 8 nucleotides matching TRBD1. The CDR3 sequence is 14 residues long. From germline, CDR1 is SGDLS and CDR2 YYNGEE. V shed 4 bases and J 7 bases; nucleotides not matched to a gene: 4. The DNA for the CDR3 is TGTGCCAGCAGCCATACAGGGGGAAATTCACCCCTCCACTTT. It specifies CASSHTGGNSPLHF. The full variable domain, its missing parts supplied by reference TRBV9 and TRBJ1-6, is DSGVTQTPKHLITATGQRVTLRCSPRSGDLSVYWYQQSLDQGLQFLIQYYNGEERAKGNILERFSAQQFPDLHSELNLSSLELGDSALYFCASSHTGGNSPLHFGNGTRLTVT.

The chain carries TRBV29-1 and TRBJ2-1; 14 bases align to TRBD2. Germline V gives CDR1 SQVTM, CDR2 ANQGSEA. With 7 bases clipped from V and 3 bases from J, the junction kept 8 bases outside the gene matches. The CDR3 contains 16 residues. CDR3 in amino acids: CSAEGLAGVGYNEQFF. The CDR3 nucleotides are TGCAGCGCCGAGGGACTAGCGGGAGTAGGCTACAATGAGCAGTTCTTC.

This clonotype was detected many times. The CDR3 region has the DNA TGTGCCAGCAGCTTAGTAGGGGCCCGAAAACTGTTTTTT. This codes for CASSLVGARKLFF. V usage is TRBV7-2 and J usage is TRBJ1-4; D possibly corresponds to TRBD1 (5 bases). This CDR3 comprises 13 residues. The germline gives CDR1 SGHTA, CDR2 FQGNSA. V lost 1 base and J lost 10, with 10 bases in between.

This clonotype is medium-sized. The chain has TRBV7-2 and TRBJ2-5; 9 bases fit TRBD2. Germline lookup yields CDR1 SGHTA and CDR2 FQGNSA. V gave up 4 bases and J gave up 2 bases; unmatched junction bases: 5. CDR3 length: 15 amino acids. This CDR3 reads CASSSSGIGQETQYF. Written as DNA, the CDR3 is TGTGCCAGCAGCTCTAGCGGGATAGGACAAGAGACCCAGTACTTC.

CDR3 nucleotides: TGCAGTGCTACTCGTCCTTCTTCCGGTGGACGCTCTGGCGAGCAGTACTTC. As protein: CSATRPSSGGRSGEQYF. The chain uses TRBV20-1 and TRBJ2-7; no reliable D call. In germline, CDR1 is DFQATT, CDR2 SNEGSKA (reference sequence). V gave up 4 bases and J gave up 6 bases, with 28 bases separating them. This CDR3 comprises 17 residues.

This clonotype has a handful of counts. The chain couples TRBV5-1 to TRBJ2-5, with D perhaps being TRBD1 or TRBD2 (6 bases each). Germline-derived CDR1 and CDR2 are SGHRS and YFSETQ. The CDR3 totals 14 residues. The V end was cut by 3 bases, the J end by 2 bases, with 11 bases between. The CDR3 bases are TGCGCCAGCAGCTCGGGGGACACACAAGAGACCCAGTACTTC. This translates into CASSSGDTQETQYF.

The V and J genes are TRBV28 and TRBJ2-5; the match to TRBD1 covers 8 bases. V lost 2 bases, J lost 5 bases, and 22 bases stayed unmatched. Germline values: CDR1 MDHEN, CDR2 SYDVKM. The CDR3 totals 20 residues. The CDR3 DNA reads as TGTGCCAGCAGTTTAGTGCGCACCGGGACAGGAGAGGTTTTGGGGGAGACCCAGTACTTC. The encoded protein is CASSLVRTGTGEVLGETQYF.

This clonotype was seen ten or more times. The chain uses TRBV20-1 and TRBJ1-6; 10 positions agree with TRBD1. This CDR3 has 16 residues. Germline V lookup: CDR1 DFQATT, CDR2 SNEGSKA (reference sequence). V dropped 2 bases and J dropped 0; count of bases not matched to a gene: 1. CDR3 sequence reads: CSARRQGASYNSPLHF. DNA of the CDR3: TGCAGTGCTAGACGACAGGGGGCCTCCTATAATTCACCCCTCCACTTT.

Here the CDR3 reads CASSLGLGTDTQYF. As DNA, the CDR3 is TGTGCCAGCAGCTTAGGACTTGGCACAGATACGCAGTATTTT. The V gene is TRBV7-9, the J gene TRBJ2-3, with D unclear. This CDR3 has 14 residues. Germline loops: CDR1 SEHNR, CDR2 FQNEAQ (reference sequence). Trimming shortened V by 1 base and J by 1 base, and 6 bases separated the two germline ends.

The genes are TRBV12-3 or TRBV12-4 and TRBJ2-2; D is perhaps TRBD1 (5 bases). V lost 6 bases to trimming and J lost 4 bases, with 12 bases between them. This CDR3 comprises 14 residues. CDR3 protein: CASRPGRGTGELFF. CDR3 in DNA: TGTGCCAGCAGACCGGGTAGGGGCACCGGGGAGCTGTTTTTT.

This clonotype has at least ten counts. The chain carries TRBV7-2 and TRBJ2-1; D is perhaps TRBD1 (6 bases). Germline lookup yields CDR1 SGHTA and CDR2 FQGNSA. There are 18 residues in the CDR3. Trimming pared 7 bases from V and 2 bases from J, leaving 24 bases between. The chain's CDR3 is CASTKGPETGTTYNEQFF. Written as DNA, the CDR3 is TGTGCCAGCACCAAAGGTCCCGAAACTGGGACAACCTACAATGAGCAGTTCTTC.

This clonotype has just a few counts. The chain links TRBV19 to TRBJ2-5; D is undetermined. The CDR3 has 13 residues. CDR1 is LNHDA, CDR2 SQIVND, per germline (reference sequence). The ends were cut back, 3 bases at V and 2 bases at J, with 7 bases in the middle. CDR3 sequence reads: CASSMRIQETQYF. CDR3 nucleotides: TGTGCCAGTAGTATGAGGATTCAAGAGACCCAGTACTTC.

This clonotype was counted many times. The chain recombines TRBV12-3 or TRBV12-4 with TRBJ2-3; 15 bases are shared with TRBD2. V lost 10 bases and J lost 6; bases outside the gene matches: 14. The CDR3 is 17 residues long. The CDR3 protein is CATTWTSGRASLDTQYF. As DNA, the CDR3 is TGTGCCACGACCTGGACTAGCGGGAGGGCCTCCTTGGATACGCAGTATTTT.